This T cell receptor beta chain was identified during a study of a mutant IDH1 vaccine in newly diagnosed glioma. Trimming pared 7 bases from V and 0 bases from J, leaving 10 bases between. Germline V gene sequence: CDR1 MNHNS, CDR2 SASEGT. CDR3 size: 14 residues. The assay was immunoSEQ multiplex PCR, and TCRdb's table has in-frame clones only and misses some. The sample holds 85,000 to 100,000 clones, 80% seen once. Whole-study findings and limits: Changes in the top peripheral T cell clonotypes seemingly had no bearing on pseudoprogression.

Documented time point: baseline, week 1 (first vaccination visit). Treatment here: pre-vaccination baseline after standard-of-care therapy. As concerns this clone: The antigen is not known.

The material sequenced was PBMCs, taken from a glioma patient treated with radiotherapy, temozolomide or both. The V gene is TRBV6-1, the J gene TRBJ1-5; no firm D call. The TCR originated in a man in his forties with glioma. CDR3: CASTDLYSNQPQHF. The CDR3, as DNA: TGTGCCAGCACTGACCTCTATAGCAATCAGCCCCAGCATTTT.